This TCR beta chain was observed in a study of T cells in Graves' hyperthyroidism and ophthalmopathy. Study conclusions and caveats: A model of 13 V-J features distinguished ophthalmopathy from stable hyperthyroidism. Blood also held most thyroid clonotypes expanded beyond 0.001.

From RNA transcripts, TCR beta CDR3 regions were amplified. HTBI primers were used for first-round RT-PCR of the TCR CDR3. TCRdb recomputed calls from the multiplex PCR reads with MiXCR, one row per CDR3 protein. Of approximately 640,000 distinct CDR3 sequences listed, 15% to 20% were seen once; the top ten hold around 15%. In its sample, this clonotype was seen many times. The antigen is unknown. Researchers defined stable Graves' hyperthyroidism as no ophthalmopathy progression within 18 months. PBMCs came from about 10 ml fresh peripheral blood. The receptor comes from a man aged 45 to 65 with Graves' hyperthyroidism. Sequencing input: blood.

Written as DNA, the CDR3 is TGTGCCAGCAGTTTTTATGCCCAGAGGAACACTGAAGCTTTCTTT. It codes for CASSFYAQRNTEAFF. This rearrangement joins TRBV28 to TRBJ1-1; D not resolved. CDR1 is MDHEN and CDR2 is SYDVKM in the germline V gene. The CDR3 runs 15 residues. V was clipped by 3 bases and J by 1 base, with 12 bases between them.